The clone carrying this T cell receptor beta chain has a handful of counts. In TCRdb, the RT-PCR reads were re-called with MiXCR into one record per CDR3 protein. The sample shows more than 600,000 distinct CDR3 sequences, 14% of them seen only once. The V gene end was trimmed by 1 base and the J gene end by 0 bases; junction bases not matched to a gene: 3. In germline, CDR1 is MGHRA, CDR2 YSYEKL. The CDR3 is made up of 17 amino acids. V gene TRBV4-1 combines with J gene TRBJ2-1; 10 bases fit TRBD2. What was sequenced was memory CD4+ T cells from blood. This TCR was sampled from a female donor in good health, serving as a healthy control. The CDR3 protein is CASSQVRTSGSYNEQFF. CDR3 nucleotides: TGCGCCAGCAGCCAAGTGAGGACTAGCGGCTCCTACAATGAGCAGTTCTTC.